The 20 T cell receptor beta chains reported below all come from one sample, sequenced in a study of blood T cell repertoires in COVID-19. Method: immunoSEQ multiplex PCR; TCRdb's copy keeps in-frame clones and lacks some. The table shows approximately 300,000 clones, with 80% to 90% occurring only once. The sequenced material came from peripheral blood. These receptors originate from a woman in her forties or fifties with COVID-19, enrolled during active disease.

V gene TRBV4-2 combines with J gene TRBJ2-7, with TRBD1 matching over 7 bases. Germline V gene lookup returns CDR1 LGHNA and CDR2 YNFKEQ. The trim removed 0 bases at V and 3 bases at J, leaving 5 bases unmatched. The CDR3 length is 15 residues. The CDR3 sequence is CASSQEAQGDYEQYF. CDR3 nucleotide sequence: TGTGCCAGCAGCCAAGAGGCGCAGGGGGACTACGAGCAGTACTTC.

This rearrangement joins TRBV30 to TRBJ1-6, with D possibly TRBD1 on 6 matching bases. With 4 bases removed from V and 4 bases from J, the gap between germline ends came to 8 bases. The CDR3 loop spans 13 amino acids. CDR1 is GTSNPN and CDR2 is SVGIG in the germline V gene (reference sequence). In DNA form, the CDR3 reads TGTGCCTGGACCGGACAGTATAATTCACCCCTCCACTTT. Translated: CAWTGQYNSPLHF.

The V gene is TRBV25-1, the J gene TRBJ2-3, with D perhaps matching TRBD1 (6 bases). The ends were cut back, 5 bases at V and 3 bases at J, with 6 bases in the middle. Germline values: CDR1 MGHDK, CDR2 SYGVNS. The CDR3 consists of 12 residues. The CDR3 loop is CASSRGTDTQYF. The CDR3 nucleotides read TGTGCCAGCAGTAGGGGGACAGATACGCAGTATTTT.

This chain connects TRBV7-8 to TRBJ2-4; tentative D call: TRBD2 (7 bases). The V gene's germline CDR1 is SGHVS and CDR2 FQNEAQ. Trimming took 6 bases from V and 0 from J, leaving 21 bases between them. The CDR3 runs to 18 residues. CDR3 DNA sequence: TGTGCCAGCAGTCTCGACAAGGGGGGGAGGATAGCCAAAAACATTCAGTACTTC. Its protein is CASSLDKGGRIAKNIQYF. Full variable domain (remainder filled in from reference TRBV7-8 and TRBJ2-4): GAGVSQSPRYKVAKRGQDVALRCDPISGHVSLFWYQQALGQGPEFLTYFQNEAQLDKSGLPSDRFFAERPEGSVSTLKIQRTQQEDSAVYLCASSLDKGGRIAKNIQYFGAGTRLSVL.

The chain is built from TRBV7-9 and TRBJ1-6, with TRBD1 as a possible D gene (6 bases). Trimming shortened V by 6 bases and J by 14 bases, and 26 bases separated the two germline ends. CDR3 size: 16 residues. CDR1 and CDR2 from the germline V gene are SEHNR and FQNEAQ (reference sequence). In nucleotides, the CDR3 is TGTGCCAGCAGTCCTAAGACCGGGACACCGTTGCCCACCCTCCACTTT. Protein product: CASSPKTGTPLPTLHF.

CDR3 nucleotide sequence: TGTGCCTGGAGTTTTGACAGGGTGCAAACTGAAGCTTTCTTT. Translating gives CAWSFDRVQTEAFF. This chain connects TRBV30 to TRBJ1-1, with 7 bases fitting TRBD1. The germline V gene has CDR1 GTSNPN and CDR2 SVGIG (reference sequence). CDR3 size: 14 residues. Trimming at V came to 2 bases and at J to 5 bases, leaving 8 bases not matched to a gene.

V and J are TRBV5-1 and TRBJ1-2; tentatively, D is TRBD1 (6 bases). In germline, CDR1 is SGHRS, CDR2 YFSETQ. CDR3 length: 19 residues. V gave up 5 bases and J gave up 4 bases, with 30 bases separating them. The CDR3 DNA follows: TGCGCCAGCAGTTCCCGAGGCGGGGGCGCCTCAAGTAGAGTCTATGGCTACACCTTC. This encodes CASSSRGGGASSRVYGYTF.

This chain links TRBV9 with TRBJ2-1, with 8 bases fitting TRBD2. Trimming took 3 bases from V and 4 from J; bases not matched to a gene: 12. This CDR3 is 17 amino acids long. Germline V gene data show CDR1 as SGDLS and CDR2 as YYNGEE. DNA of the CDR3: TGTGCCAGCAGCGGCGCCGAGGGGGGACTAGGTTACAATGAGCAGTTCTTC. Its protein product is CASSGAEGGLGYNEQFF. Full variable domain (rest looked up from reference TRBV9 and TRBJ2-1): DSGVTQTPKHLITATGQRVTLRCSPRSGDLSVYWYQQSLDQGLQFLIQYYNGEERAKGNILERFSAQQFPDLHSELNLSSLELGDSALYFCASSGAEGGLGYNEQFFGPGTRLTVL.

The V gene is TRBV24-1, the J gene TRBJ1-2; maybe TRBD1 (6 bases). V lost 3 bases, J lost 4 bases, and 11 bases lay in between. Germline V gives CDR1 KGHDR, CDR2 SFDVKD. The CDR3 covers 14 residues. The CDR3 protein is CATSDDRLSYGYTF. The CDR3 DNA follows: TGTGCCACCAGTGATGACAGGCTCAGCTATGGCTACACCTTC.

This clone occurred once. The chain joins TRBV18 to TRBJ1-5; D is unclear. Trimming shortened V by 2 bases and J by 4 bases, and 15 bases separated the two germline ends. Germline assignment: CDR1 KGHSH and CDR2 LQKENI. This CDR3 has 16 residues. CDR3 residues: CASSPKSPRGNQPQHF. The DNA of the CDR3 is TGTGCCAGCTCACCAAAATCTCCTCGAGGGAATCAGCCCCAGCATTTT.

The rearrangement joins TRBV7-9 to TRBJ2-2; 7 positions match TRBD1. The CDR3 has 15 residues. CDR1 is SEHNR, CDR2 FQNEAQ, per germline (reference sequence). Trimming at V came to 1 base and at J to 1 base, leaving 0 bases not matched to a gene. CDR3 amino acids: CASSLGQGNTGELFF. The CDR3 region has the DNA TGTGCCAGCAGCTTAGGACAGGGGAACACCGGGGAGCTGTTTTTT.

The chain links TRBV27 to TRBJ2-7, with 7 bases identical to TRBD1. Germline-derived CDR1 and CDR2 are MNHEY and SMNVEV (reference sequence). The V gene end was trimmed by 2 bases and the J gene end by 1 base; junction bases not matched to a gene: 14. The CDR3 has 18 residues. The CDR3 loop is CASSLRAVWDRESYEQYF. The DNA for the CDR3 is TGTGCCAGCAGTTTACGGGCCGTGTGGGACAGAGAATCCTACGAGCAGTACTTC.

The chain recombines TRBV7-7 with TRBJ2-1; TRBD2 matches 10 bases. Germline CDR1 SSHAT, CDR2 FNYEAQ (reference sequence). The CDR3 loop spans 16 amino acids. Unmatched junction bases numbered 8, after V lost 5 bases and J lost 4 bases. For the CDR3, the DNA is TGTGCCAGCAGCGCTACACTAGCGGGATCGTACAATGAGCAGTTCTTC. Residues: CASSATLAGSYNEQFF.

This chain uses TRBV5-1 with TRBJ1-1; D may be TRBD1 (5 bases). The CDR3 has 15 residues. Trimming took off 4 bases at V and 8 bases at J, with 21 bases between the two ends. The germline V gene encodes CDR1 SGHRS and CDR2 YFSETQ. This CDR3 is CASSPIGASLAEAFF. Here the CDR3 DNA reads TGCGCCAGCAGCCCAATAGGGGCGTCTTTGGCGGAAGCTTTCTTT.

This chain uses TRBV24-1 with TRBJ1-5; D is possibly TRBD1 (5 bases). The germline CDR1 and CDR2 sequences are KGHDR and SFDVKD. The germline V and J ends were trimmed by 6 bases and 4 bases, with 12 bases remaining between them. The CDR3 is 14 residues long. As DNA, the CDR3 is TGTGCCACCAGTCAAACAGGCAAGAATCAGCCCCAGCATTTT. Translated, it gives CATSQTGKNQPQHF.

The chain has TRBV5-1 and TRBJ2-2; weak D call: TRBD1 (6 bases). The CDR3 loop spans 15 amino acids. The germline V gene encodes CDR1 SGHRS and CDR2 YFSETQ. Trimming removed 4 bases from V and 4 bases from J, with 14 bases in between. CDR3 amino acids: CASSPGTRLTGELFF. The DNA for the CDR3 is TGCGCCAGCAGCCCCGGGACAAGACTCACCGGGGAGCTGTTTTTT.

V is TRBV25-1 and J is TRBJ1-2; 10 bases align to TRBD1. The CDR3 has 15 amino acids. CDR1 MGHDK and CDR2 SYGVNS come from the germline V gene. Losses at the gene ends were 3 bases for V and 8 bases for J; bases not matched to a gene: 9. The DNA of the CDR3 is TGTGCCAGCAGTGAGATTGACAGGGGGCGTCAGGGCTACACCTTC. Protein sequence: CASSEIDRGRQGYTF.

J is TRBJ2-5 and V is TRBV7-2; D not certain. Germline CDR1 reads SGHTA; CDR2 reads FQGNSA. The CDR3 contains 14 residues. V was cut by 5 bases and J by 2 bases, with 12 bases left in between. CDR3 loop: CASSPSRIQETQYF. DNA of the CDR3: TGTGCCAGCAGCCCGTCCAGAATACAAGAGACCCAGTACTTC.

The chain links TRBV2 to TRBJ2-7; a weak D match, TRBD1 (6 bases). The CDR3 length is 16 residues. Trimming left V 2 bases short and J 2 bases short, with 16 bases between. Germline values: CDR1 SNHLY, CDR2 FYNNEI. Here the CDR3 reads CASSEYRTAFTYEQYF. CDR3 in DNA: TGTGCCAGCAGTGAATATCGGACAGCCTTTACCTACGAGCAGTACTTC.

The CDR3 loop is CASSPSGTWGEGYTF. DNA of the CDR3: TGTGCCAGCAGTCCCTCCGGGACATGGGGAGAGGGCTACACCTTC. V usage is TRBV27 and J usage is TRBJ1-2, with a tentative D call TRBD1 (6 bases). The germline gives CDR1 MNHEY, CDR2 SMNVEV (reference sequence). The germline V and J ends were trimmed by 5 bases and 8 bases, with 21 bases remaining between them. The CDR3 contains 15 residues.